A selection of T cell receptor beta chains follows, all from one sample in a study of blood T cell repertoires in COVID-19. The data were produced by immunoSEQ multiplex PCR, yet TCRdb's version contains in-frame clones alone and is incomplete. The sample shows 90,000 to 100,000 clones, approximately 90% of them seen only once. Source material: peripheral blood. Receptors originate from a human donor in a cohort sampled during active COVID-19. The CDR3 runs from the conserved cysteine through the conserved F or W. The D gene is left open where the match is weak. Part of the rows lack a size; the others show once, few, many or a class for expanded clones.

clone size	V gene	CDR3 length	D gene	J gene	CDR3 DNA	CDR3 protein
.	TRBV6-6	15	TRBD1	TRBJ1-1	TGTGCCAGCAGGGCCACAGGGGGTAGGAACACTGAAGCTTTCTTT	CASRATGGRNTEAFF
.	TRBV19	19	TRBD1	TRBJ1-4	TGTGCCAGTAGACCCTCCCCGGGACAGGGGGGTTTAACTAATGAAAAACTGTTTTTT	CASRPSPGQGGLTNEKLFF
.	TRBV7-8	13	TRBD1	TRBJ1-6	TGTGCCAGCAAAGGGACAGGGGATTCACCCCTCCACTTT	CASKGTGDSPLHF
.	TRBV19	13	.	TRBJ1-3	TGTGCCAGCCGACAGTCCTCTGGAAACACCATATATTTT	CASRQSSGNTIYF
.	TRBV6-1	15	TRBD1	TRBJ2-7	TGTGCCAGCAGTGAAAGGGACAGGAGCCCCTACGAGCAGTACTTC	CASSERDRSPYEQYF
.	TRBV2	14	.	TRBJ2-1	TGTGCCAGCAGCGGGCCCCGGGGAGACAATGAGCAGTTCTTC	CASSGPRGDNEQFF
once	TRBV10-2	16	TRBD2	TRBJ2-7	TGCGCCAGCAGTGACCCGGGACTAGCGCTATCCTACGAGCAGTACTTC	CASSDPGLALSYEQYF
.	TRBV4-2	15	TRBD1	TRBJ1-1	TGTGCCAGCAGCCACCTACAGGGGAAGGACACTGAAGCTTTCTTT	CASSHLQGKDTEAFF
once	TRBV2	13	.	TRBJ1-2	TGTGCCAGTGGGGAGGGGCTTTCCTATGGCTACACCTTC	CASGEGLSYGYTF
.	TRBV18	17	TRBD1	TRBJ1-2	TGTGCCAGCTCACCTGCCGGGATTTATAGACAGGGGTCTGGCTACACCTTC	CASSPAGIYRQGSGYTF
.	TRBV28	14	.	TRBJ2-1	TGTGCCAGCAGTTTTGTAGCGGCCTACAATGAGCAGTTCTTC	CASSFVAAYNEQFF
.	TRBV4-1	13	.	TRBJ2-1	TGCGCCAGCAGCCAAGATCTAAGGCGGGAGCAGTTCTTC	CASSQDLRREQFF
.	TRBV5-6	15	TRBD2	TRBJ2-1	TGTGCCAGCAGCTCGGGACTAGCGGGGGGGGCAGAGCAGTTCTTC	CASSSGLAGGAEQFF
once	TRBV19	15	TRBD1	TRBJ2-7	TGTGCCAGTAGTATCGGACAGGATTTCGTTTACGAGCAGTACTTC	CASSIGQDFVYEQYF
.	TRBV3-1/TRBV3-2	18	TRBD1	TRBJ2-1	TGTGCCAGCAGCCAAGAACTGGTACGACAGGGGGCGGGCAATGAGCAGTTCTTC	CASSQELVRQGAGNEQFF
.	TRBV5-1	14	TRBD1	TRBJ1-2	TGCGCCAGCAGCCCGGGACAGGGGGACTATGGCTACACCTTC	CASSPGQGDYGYTF
few	TRBV5-6	17	TRBD1	TRBJ2-7	TGTGCCAGCACCTACTACCAAACCGGGACAGGGCGCCCCTATCAGTACTTC	CASTYYQTGTGRPYQYF
.	TRBV11-2	15	TRBD2	TRBJ2-3	TGTGCCAGCAGCTTAGGGGGGGGAGGGGCAGATACGCAGTATTTT	CASSLGGGGADTQYF
.	TRBV7-2	15	.	TRBJ2-2	TGTGCCAGCAGCTTAGAACCCAGGGATACCGGGGAGCTGTTTTTT	CASSLEPRDTGELFF
few	TRBV18	16	TRBD1	TRBJ2-3	TGTGCCAGCTCACCATTTGACAGGGGGACTATGGATACGCAGTATTTT	CASSPFDRGTMDTQYF
.	TRBV18	13	.	TRBJ1-1	TGTGCCAGCTCACCACAGACAGACACTGAAGCTTTCTTT	CASSPQTDTEAFF
.	TRBV28	11	TRBD1	TRBJ1-1	TGTGCCAGCAGTCTGGGACAGCGGTCTTTCTTT	CASSLGQRSFF
once	TRBV30	17	TRBD2	TRBJ2-5	TGTGCCTGGAGTGTGGCGGGAGGGCCTCGGGGTAAAGAGACCCAGTACTTC	CAWSVAGGPRGKETQYF
.	TRBV4-1	15	.	TRBJ1-2	TGCGCCAGCAGCCAAGTACAGGATTATAACTATGGCTACACCTTC	CASSQVQDYNYGYTF
.	TRBV29-1	16	TRBD2	TRBJ2-1	TGCAGCGTTGATAGCCTCCTAGCGGGACTGTACAATGAGCAGTTCTTC	CSVDSLLAGLYNEQFF
.	TRBV4-1	15	.	TRBJ1-5	TGCGCCAGCAGCCAAGCGACTGGTAGCAATCAGCCCCAGCATTTT	CASSQATGSNQPQHF
.	TRBV3-1/TRBV3-2	17	TRBD2	TRBJ2-5	TGTGCCAGCAGCCGTCTGGCAGGGAGGGGAGTTCAAGAGACCCAGTACTTC	CASSRLAGRGVQETQYF
.	TRBV27	15	TRBD2	TRBJ2-5	TGTGCCAGCAGTCCGACGACTAGCGGGAGGGGGACCCAGTACTTC	CASSPTTSGRGTQYF
.	TRBV20-1	11	.	TRBJ2-7	TGCAGTGCTAGTCGGGGATACGAGCAGTACTTC	CSASRGYEQYF
.	TRBV20-1	14	.	TRBJ2-7	TGCAGTGCTAGTTTTGTCGGAGGGCCGGGCGAGCAGTACTTC	CSASFVGGPGEQYF
.	TRBV9	15	TRBD2	TRBJ2-3	TGTGCCAGCAGCGTGCTCGTTAGCGGGACAGATACGCAGTATTTT	CASSVLVSGTDTQYF
.	TRBV24-1	14	.	TRBJ1-2	TGTGCCACCATAGGACTCGGACGGATCTATGGCTACACCTTC	CATIGLGRIYGYTF
.	TRBV2	17	TRBD2	TRBJ2-5	TGTGCCAGCAGTGGGCAAGGGACTAGCGGGATATCCGAGACCCAGTACTTC	CASSGQGTSGISETQYF
.	TRBV2	13	.	TRBJ2-5	TGTGCCAGCGGGGGGGCCTCCCATGAGACCCAGTACTTC	CASGGASHETQYF
.	TRBV9	17	TRBD1	TRBJ2-2	TGTGCCAGCAGCCCCTCGACAGGGGGCTATAACACCGGGGAGCTGTTTTTT	CASSPSTGGYNTGELFF
.	TRBV28	15	.	TRBJ2-7	TGTGCCAGCAGTCGGGAAACCCCTTCCTCCTACGAGCAGTACTTC	CASSRETPSSYEQYF
.	TRBV7-3	15	TRBD1	TRBJ1-2	TGTGCCAGCAGCGCTTCCGGGACAGGGGCCTATGGCTACACCTTC	CASSASGTGAYGYTF
.	TRBV19	16	TRBD1	TRBJ2-3	TGTGCCAGTAGTATGGGGACAGGGCTACGCCTAGATACGCAGTATTTT	CASSMGTGLRLDTQYF
.	TRBV30	12	TRBD1	TRBJ2-1	TGTGCCTGGAGTCGGGGACAGGGCGAGCAGTTCTTC	CAWSRGQGEQFF
many	TRBV5-4	16	TRBD1	TRBJ2-3	TGTGCCAGCACCCTTTCTCGGGACAGGGGGACAGATACGCAGTATTTT	CASTLSRDRGTDTQYF
.	TRBV29-1	15	TRBD2	TRBJ2-1	TGCAGCGTTATAGCGGGAACGAGCTCCTACAATGAGCAGTTCTTC	CSVIAGTSSYNEQFF
.	TRBV28	16	TRBD2	TRBJ2-1	TGTGCCAGCAGTACAAATAGCGGGAGCCCCTACAATGAGCAGTTCTTC	CASSTNSGSPYNEQFF
.	TRBV6-5	13	.	TRBJ2-1	TGTGCCAATCAAGACAGAAAATACAATGAGCAGTTCTTC	CANQDRKYNEQFF
.	TRBV10-2	14	TRBD1	TRBJ2-7	TGCGCCAGCAGTGTACGACAGGGTCCCTACGAGCAGTACTTC	CASSVRQGPYEQYF
.	TRBV6-6	15	TRBD1	TRBJ1-2	TGTGCCAGCAGTCGAGACAGGGATCAGTCTCCTGGCTACACCTTC	CASSRDRDQSPGYTF
.	TRBV27	12	TRBD1	TRBJ1-2	TGTGCCAGCAGCCCAACAGGGGCTGGCTACACCTTC	CASSPTGAGYTF
.	TRBV5-1	13	.	TRBJ2-7	TGCGCCAGCAGCTTGGCCTACGAGTACGAGCAGTACTTC	CASSLAYEYEQYF
.	TRBV7-2	13	.	TRBJ2-5	TGTGCCAGCAGCTTAGGAGGGCGGGAGACCCAGTACTTC	CASSLGGRETQYF